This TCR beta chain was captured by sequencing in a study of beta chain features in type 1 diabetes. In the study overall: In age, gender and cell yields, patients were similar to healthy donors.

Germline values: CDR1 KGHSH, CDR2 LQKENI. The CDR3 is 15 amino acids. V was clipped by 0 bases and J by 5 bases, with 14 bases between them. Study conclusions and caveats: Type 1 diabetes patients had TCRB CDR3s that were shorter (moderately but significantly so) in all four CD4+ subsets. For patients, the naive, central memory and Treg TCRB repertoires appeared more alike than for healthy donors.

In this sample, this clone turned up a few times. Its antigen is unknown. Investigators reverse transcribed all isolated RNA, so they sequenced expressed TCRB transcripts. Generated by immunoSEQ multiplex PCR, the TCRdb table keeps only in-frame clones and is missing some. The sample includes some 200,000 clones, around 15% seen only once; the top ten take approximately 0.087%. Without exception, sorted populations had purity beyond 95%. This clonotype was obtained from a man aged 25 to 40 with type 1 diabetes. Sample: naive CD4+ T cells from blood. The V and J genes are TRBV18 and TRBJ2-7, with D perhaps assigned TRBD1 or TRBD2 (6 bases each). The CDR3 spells CASSPPATGADEQYF. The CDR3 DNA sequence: TGTGCCAGCTCACCACCGGCGACGGGGGCGGACGAGCAGTACTTC.